This T cell receptor (beta chain) comes out of a study of OX40 agonist ivuxolimab in advanced cancers. Across the whole study: Two cutaneous melanoma patients and one hepatocellular carcinoma patient, three in all, had partial responses.

Germline CDR1 is SGHRS and CDR2 is YFSETQ. The CDR3 consists of 16 residues. Unmatched junction bases numbered 9, after V lost 4 bases and J lost 2 bases. Study-wide results and caveats: Within 6 weeks, CD4+ and CD8+ blood T cells expanded clonally at 0.1 to 3.0 mg/kg. On average, a greater number of expanded clones characterised CD8+ T cells relative to CD4+.

Worth noting for this clone: Its antigen remains unknown.

Clones were read by immunoSEQ multiplex PCR, and TCRdb kept only the in-frame ones, dropping some. The sample lists 90,000 to 120,000 clones; under 95% were seen once. The input for sequencing was CD4+ or CD8+ T cells sorted from blood, taken in a trial of the OX40 agonist ivuxolimab. This clonotype was obtained from an adult with an advanced solid tumor such as melanoma, head and neck, liver or kidney cancer. V is TRBV5-1 and J is TRBJ2-5, with 9 bases fitting TRBD2. The CDR3 protein is CASSREASGMQETQYF. CDR3 in DNA: TGCGCCAGCAGCCGGGAGGCTAGCGGGATGCAAGAGACCCAGTACTTC.